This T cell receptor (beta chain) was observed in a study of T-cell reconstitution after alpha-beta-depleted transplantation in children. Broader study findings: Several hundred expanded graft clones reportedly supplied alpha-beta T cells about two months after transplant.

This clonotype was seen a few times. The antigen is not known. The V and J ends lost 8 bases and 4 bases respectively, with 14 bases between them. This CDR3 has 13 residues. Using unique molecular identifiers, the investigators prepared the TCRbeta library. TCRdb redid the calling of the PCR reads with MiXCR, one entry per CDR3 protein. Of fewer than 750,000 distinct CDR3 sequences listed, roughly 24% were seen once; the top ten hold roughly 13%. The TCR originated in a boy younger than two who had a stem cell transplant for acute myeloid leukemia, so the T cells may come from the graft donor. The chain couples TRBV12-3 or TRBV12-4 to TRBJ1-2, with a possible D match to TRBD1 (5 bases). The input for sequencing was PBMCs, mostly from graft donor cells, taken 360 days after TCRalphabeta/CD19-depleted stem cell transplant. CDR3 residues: CASGVGGTYGYTF. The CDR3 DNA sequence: TGTGCCAGCGGGGTCGGGGGGACCTATGGCTACACCTTC.